This T cell receptor beta chain was captured in a study of blood T cell repertoires in COVID-19 (dated by TCRdb to the early 2020s). General notes on the study: Samples covering the acute and convalescent phases of COVID-19 were provided by collaborators in the United States, Italy and Spain. The prospective study material was composed of cDNA or gDNA derived from T cells, B-cell-depleted T cells, or PBMCs. Deeply sampled blood TCRbeta repertoires from subjects exposed to, actively infected with, or recovered from COVID-19 were included in the dataset. A freely available public database, intended as a resource for researchers studying the immune response to SARS-CoV-2, is where the repertoires were released. Samples came from the ongoing ImmuneRACE study (first 160 participants) plus 1,254 subjects from 6 global collaborators. The sample metadata nearly always contained a de-identified subject ID, COVID-19 status, age in years and sex. Where HLA class I and class II types were available, the types were taken from metadata supplied by the sample provider, not from assay-based typing. Points the paper makes about the study in general: Clinical and demographic metadata were provided uncurated, with the amount varying by source and participant.

TCRbeta CDR3 regions were amplified from genomic DNA using the immunoSEQ Assay, a bias-controlled multiplex PCR. From the authors' description of their analysis: The number of nucleated cells in each sample was estimated from the amplification of reference gene primers within the assay. To quantify the absolute abundance of each unique TCRbeta CDR3 rearrangement, sequence reads were collapsed and filtered. For each sample, productive Simpson clonality was calculated by taking the square root of Simpson's diversity index across productive rearrangements. The table comes from immuneACCESS by way of TCRdb, which keeps in-frame sequences with V and J called. Part of the clones is missing from these tables; in studies checked, under half for an unresolved V gene and the rest for unknown reasons. That table gives V, J and clone size, and the DNA gave D and trimming. This sample holds about 300,000 clones; 80% to 90% were observed only once. The ten largest make up roughly a tenth of the sample.

Participants in the prospective study were enrolled through a virtual design, were aged about 18 to 100 years, and lived in fewer than 30 United States geographic areas. To assign participants to cohorts, the prospective study relied on clinical history that participants themselves reported in a screening survey and a study questionnaire. ImmuneRACE Cohort 3 recovered participants were defined by two consecutive negative NP/OP PCR tests, healthcare professional clearance, or symptom resolution. In the prospective study, whole blood, serum and a nasopharyngeal or oropharyngeal swab were collected from each participant by mobile phlebotomists. Prospective study participants could optionally give additional blood draws and questionnaires over an approximately 2-month period. Before DNA extraction, blood samples from the prospective study were shipped at room temperature or frozen. About this clone itself: Its specific antigen is unknown. The sample holds no much larger clone one base away, and base qualities are not on file.

The germline V gene (reference sequence) gives CDR1 as LNHDA and CDR2 as SQIVND. Trimming at the junction amounts to 3 bases on V and 0 bases on J, and the germline ends lie 8 bases apart. The CDR3 has 14 amino acids, counting the end cysteine and phenylalanine. The entry retains the CDR3 DNA only, 42 bases that are in frame from base 1. The clonotype was recovered from a woman younger than 35 who had recovered from COVID-19. The specimen sequenced was PBMCs or T cells enriched from blood (not recorded which). Rearrangement joined TRBV19 to TRBJ1-1; the D gene assignment is ambiguous. CDR3 protein: CASSIWAMNTEAFF. The sequenced DNA is TGTGCCAGTAGTATTTGGGCAATGAACACTGAAGCTTTCTTT. When the CDR3 is completed using the reference TRBV19 and TRBJ1-1 genes on either side, the full variable domain is DGGITQSPKYLFRKEGQNVTLSCEQNLNHDAMYWYRQDPGQGLRLIYYSQIVNDFQKGDIAEGYSVSREKKESFPLTVTSAQKNPTAFYLCASSIWAMNTEAFFGQGTRLTVV.